Each of the 10 T cell receptor beta chains below was sequenced from the same sample in a study of Ad26.COV2.S vaccination and SARS-CoV-2 variants. Treatment denoted: 19 received Ad26.COV2.S at low or high dose, single or two shots; 5 received placebo; per-sample allocation not given. Sampling occurred on day 63 after the first vaccine or placebo injection. The data were produced by immunoSEQ multiplex PCR, yet TCRdb's version contains in-frame clones alone and is incomplete. Counted here are under 250,000 clones, roughly 85% occurring once; the ten biggest clones make up roughly 3%. Sequenced here: peripheral blood, sampled in a trial of Ad26.COV2.S vaccine versus placebo. The receptors were sampled from a person aged 18-60 years who received the Ad26.COV2.S COVID-19 vaccine or a placebo.

This clone was observed once. The chain combines TRBV12-3 or TRBV12-4 with TRBJ2-1, with a tentative D call TRBD1 (6 bases). V lost 5 bases and J lost 4, with 9 bases in between. The CDR3 spans 13 residues. The CDR3 is CASSLGQYNEQFF. The CDR3 DNA reads TGTGCCAGCAGTCTAGGACAGTACAATGAGCAGTTCTTC.

The table lists this clone with a few counts. The chain uses TRBV6-4 and TRBJ2-6; D uncertain. CDR3 length equals 15 residues. Per germline, CDR1 MRHNA and CDR2 SNTAGT. V was cut by 6 bases and J by 0 bases, with 9 bases left in between. CDR3 in amino acids: CASSQHSSGANVLTF. CDR3 DNA: TGTGCCAGCAGCCAACACAGCTCTGGGGCCAACGTCCTGACTTTC.

This chain connects TRBV27 to TRBJ1-5, with D possibly being TRBD1 (5 bases). This CDR3 is built from 15 residues. Trimming left V 6 bases short and J 0 bases short, with 12 bases between. Looked up from germline, CDR1 is MNHEY and CDR2 is SMNVEV (reference sequence). In nucleotides, the CDR3 is TGTGCCAGCAGGCCGGGACCTTATAGCAATCAGCCCCAGCATTTT. The encoded protein is CASRPGPYSNQPQHF.

This chain joins TRBV9 and TRBJ2-2; D unresolved. There are 14 residues in the CDR3. V was cut by 4 bases and J by 1 base, with 8 bases left in between. CDR1 is SGDLS, CDR2 YYNGEE, per germline. For the CDR3, the DNA is TGTGCCAGCAGCCCCAGGATGAACACCGGGGAGCTGTTTTTT. This codes for CASSPRMNTGELFF.

V usage is TRBV27 and J usage is TRBJ2-7; the D gene is possibly TRBD2 (6 bases). V lost 3 bases to trimming and J lost 2 bases, with 11 bases between them. CDR3 length equals 14 residues. Germline CDR1 is MNHEY and CDR2 is SMNVEV (reference sequence). This chain's CDR3 is CASSFRRGAYEQYF. The CDR3 DNA reads as TGTGCCAGCAGTTTTAGGCGGGGAGCCTACGAGCAGTACTTC.

The chain joins TRBV7-9 to TRBJ1-1, with D possibly matching TRBD1 (6 bases). The ends were cut back, 5 bases at V and 0 bases at J, with 13 bases in the middle. Germline lookup yields CDR1 SEHNR and CDR2 FQNEAQ (reference sequence). The CDR3 sequence is 15 residues long. The CDR3 nucleotides are TGTGCCAGCAGCGCCCAGACAGGCGTGAACACTGAAGCTTTCTTT. This translates into CASSAQTGVNTEAFF. The full variable domain, rest sourced from reference TRBV7-9 and TRBJ1-1, is DTGVSQNPRHKITKRGQNVTFRCDPISEHNRLYWYRQTLGQGPEFLTYFQNEAQLEKSRLLSDRFSAERPKGSFSTLEIQRTEQGDSAMYLCASSAQTGVNTEAFFGQGTRLTVV.

The chain has TRBV7-3 and TRBJ2-2; D might be TRBD1 or TRBD2, each matching 5 bases. V lost 4 bases to trimming and J lost 7 bases, with 7 bases between them. CDR1 and CDR2 (germline): SGHTA, FQGTGA. The CDR3 loop spans 12 amino acids. The CDR3 protein is CASSWGFGELFF. CDR3 DNA: TGTGCCAGCAGCTGGGGGTTCGGGGAGCTGTTTTTT.

Only a few counts were recorded for this clone. The chain recombines TRBV30 with TRBJ2-1, with 11 bases aligning to TRBD2. The ends lost 3 bases at V and 4 bases at J; junction bases unmatched: 14. The germline CDR1 and CDR2 sequences are GTSNPN and SVGIG (reference sequence). This CDR3 contains 18 residues. The CDR3 DNA is TGTGCCTGGAGAGACCTCTTTTGGCTAGCGGGGGGTTACAATGAGCAGTTCTTC. It yields the protein CAWRDLFWLAGGYNEQFF.

The chain links TRBV4-1 to TRBJ2-7; 7 bases agree with TRBD2. The CDR3 runs 16 residues. The V segment lost 6 bases and the J segment 5 bases; nucleotides outside the gene matches: 16. Germline V lookup: CDR1 MGHRA, CDR2 YSYEKL. In nucleotides, the CDR3 is TGCGCCAGCAGATTAAGCGGGGCGGGAGAATCCAACGAGCAGTACGTC. Its protein product is CASRLSGAGESNEQYV.

The gene calls are TRBV19 and TRBJ2-3, with 7 bases matching TRBD2. This CDR3 is built from 15 residues. After removal of 3 bases from V and 2 bases from J, the junction contained 5 bases not matched to a gene. The V gene's germline CDR1 is LNHDA and CDR2 SQIVND (reference sequence). The DNA of the CDR3 is TGTGCCAGTAGTATTCGGACTAGTAACACAGATACGCAGTATTTT. Its translation is CASSIRTSNTDTQYF.